The 9 T cell receptor beta chains listed next were all sequenced from one sample in a study of shared clonotypes between healthy human individuals. Sequencing was performed with immunoSEQ multiplex PCR; in TCRdb, only in-frame clones are kept and a portion is missing. The sample records 2.3 million or so clones, over 90% being singletons. The sequencing input was naive CD4+ T cells from PBMCs. Subset defined: CD45RA+ positively selected. The receptor source for this set is a man aged 18 to 30 in good health. Some clones in this sample may be carry-over from other donors' samples.

The CDR3 protein is CASSLVRLYQETQYF. The CDR3 region has the DNA TGTGCCAGCAGCTTAGTGCGGTTGTACCAAGAGACCCAGTACTTC. The J gene is TRBJ2-5, the V gene TRBV7-3; no clear D. CDR1 SGHTA and CDR2 FQGTGA come from the germline V gene. The CDR3 sequence is 15 residues long. Trimming cost V 2 bases and J 0 bases, with 10 bases left between them.

The chain couples TRBV5-1 to TRBJ1-4; a possible D gene is TRBD1 (6 bases). The CDR3 runs to 16 residues. V lost 1 base and J lost 5, with 15 bases in between. Germline V gives CDR1 SGHRS, CDR2 YFSETQ. Here the CDR3 reads CASSLYPQGMNEKLFF. CDR3 coding DNA: TGCGCCAGCAGCTTGTACCCCCAGGGGATGAATGAAAAACTGTTTTTT.

V gene TRBV28 combines with J gene TRBJ1-1; a weak D match, TRBD1 (6 bases). The CDR3 sequence is 16 residues long. Germline CDR1 MDHEN, CDR2 SYDVKM. Trimming left V 3 bases short and J 0 bases short, with 14 bases between. The CDR3 coding sequence is TGTGCCAGCAGTTTCCCGGGGGCCGTAGTGAACACTGAAGCTTTCTTT. Encoded protein: CASSFPGAVVNTEAFF.

The rearrangement uses TRBV7-6 and TRBJ2-2; D possibly corresponds to TRBD2 (5 bases). CDR1 SGHVS and CDR2 FNYEAQ come from the germline V gene. The length of the CDR3 is 15 residues. V lost 3 bases and J 7 bases, leaving 15 bases between the germline ends. The CDR3 is CASSFGGGWDGELFF. The CDR3 DNA is TGTGCCAGCAGCTTTGGAGGAGGTTGGGACGGGGAGCTGTTTTTT.

The rearrangement joins TRBV10-3 to TRBJ2-1; D unresolved. Germline CDR1 is ENHRY and CDR2 is SYGVKD. V dropped 10 bases and J dropped 10 bases, with 17 bases sitting between them. The CDR3 loop spans 12 amino acids. CDR3 sequence (DNA): TGTGCCACTCAAATACCCCCACTCGAGCAGTTCTTC. This translates into CATQIPPLEQFF.

This clone was seen only once. V is TRBV4-2 and J is TRBJ2-3; D unclear. CDR1 LGHNA and CDR2 YNFKEQ come from the germline V gene. Trimming removed 3 bases at V and 1 base at J, with 11 bases between. The CDR3 is 15 amino acids. This CDR3 reads CASSQQVLGTDTQYF. The CDR3 region has the DNA TGTGCCAGCAGCCAGCAGGTTCTCGGCACAGATACGCAGTATTTT.

This clone was recorded once. This rearrangement joins TRBV19 to TRBJ2-6, with D hard to call. V was trimmed by 10 bases and J by 2 bases, leaving 15 bases between them. This CDR3 is built from 15 residues. The V gene's germline CDR1 is LNHDA and CDR2 SQIVND (reference sequence). CDR3 loop: CATSARSAGANVLTF. The CDR3 DNA is TGTGCCACATCCGCCCGCAGTGCTGGGGCCAACGTCCTGACTTTC.

V gene TRBV28 combines with J gene TRBJ2-5, with D perhaps being TRBD1 or TRBD2 (7 bases each). V was shortened by 10 bases and J by 1 base, with 13 bases between the two germline ends. This CDR3 has 13 amino acids. Germline CDR1 reads MDHEN; CDR2 reads SYDVKM. The CDR3 reads CATQGGGQETQYF. CDR3 coding DNA: TGTGCCACCCAGGGGGGGGGCCAAGAGACCCAGTACTTC.

V gene TRBV11-2 combines with J gene TRBJ2-7; TRBD1 aligns across 7 bases. Germline CDR1 SGHAT, CDR2 FQNNGV. The CDR3 covers 14 residues. V trimming: 1 base; J trimming: 3 bases; junction bases outside the gene matches: 3. This chain's CDR3 is CASSLVRGIYEQYF. CDR3 DNA: TGTGCCAGCAGCTTAGTCAGGGGGATCTACGAGCAGTACTTC.